Sequencing of this TCR beta chain was carried out in a study of shared clonotypes between healthy human individuals. Points from the study as a whole: Depth was large, yet rarefaction showed that sorted-subset sequencing was incomplete. The authors expected sequencing depth to affect clonotype sharing among donors. Shared across a few donors were roughly 5.3% of the naive CD4 clonotypes.

Turning to this clone: Its target is not known.

Trimming cost V 8 bases and J 10 bases; bases outside gene matches: 12. Germline CDR1 is MNHNS and CDR2 is SASEGT. CDR3 length equals 13 residues. CD4+ cells yielded CD45RA+ naive and CD45RA-negative memory subsets. The assay was immunoSEQ multiplex PCR, and TCRdb's table has in-frame clones only and misses some. The data contain about 1 million clones, approximately 80% of them singletons. J is TRBJ1-1 and V is TRBV6-1; 8 bases align to TRBD1. Sequences were obtained from memory CD4+ T cells from PBMCs. Subset reported: CD45RA-negative fraction. This sequence was found in a man between 18 and 35 years old in good health. Some clones in this sample may be carry-over from other donors' samples. The DNA of the CDR3 is TGTGCCAGCGCTAAGACAGGGGCCCCCGGAGCTTTCTTT. Translated: CASAKTGAPGAFF.